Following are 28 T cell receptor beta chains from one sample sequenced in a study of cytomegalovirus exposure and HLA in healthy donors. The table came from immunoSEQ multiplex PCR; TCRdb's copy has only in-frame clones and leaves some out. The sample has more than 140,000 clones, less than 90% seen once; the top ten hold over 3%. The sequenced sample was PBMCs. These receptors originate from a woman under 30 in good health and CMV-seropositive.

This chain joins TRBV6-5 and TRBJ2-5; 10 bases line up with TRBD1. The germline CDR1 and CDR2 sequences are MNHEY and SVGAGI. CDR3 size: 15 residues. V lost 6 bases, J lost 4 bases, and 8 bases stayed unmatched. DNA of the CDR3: TGTGCCAGCAGGTCCGGGACAGGGGTGGTAGAGACCCAGTACTTC. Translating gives CASRSGTGVVETQYF.

For the CDR3, the DNA is TGTGCCAGCAGTTACTCGAATTCAGGATCTGGCTACACCTTC. It is translated as CASSYSNSGSGYTF. The chain links TRBV6-6 to TRBJ1-2, with D unclear. The germline V gene encodes CDR1 MNHNY and CDR2 SVGAGI (reference sequence). Trimming pared 0 bases from V and 7 bases from J, leaving 12 bases between. This CDR3 has 14 residues.

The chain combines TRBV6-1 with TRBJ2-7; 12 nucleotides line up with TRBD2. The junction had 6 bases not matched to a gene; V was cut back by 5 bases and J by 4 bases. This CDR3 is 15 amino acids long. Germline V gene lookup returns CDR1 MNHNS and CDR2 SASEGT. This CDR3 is CASSPGLAGGYEQYF. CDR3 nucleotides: TGTGCCAGCAGTCCGGGACTAGCGGGCGGGTACGAGCAGTACTTC.

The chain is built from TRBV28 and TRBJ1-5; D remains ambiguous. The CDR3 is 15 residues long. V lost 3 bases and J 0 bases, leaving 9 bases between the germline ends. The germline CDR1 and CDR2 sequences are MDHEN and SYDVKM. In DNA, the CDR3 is TGTGCCAGCAGTTTGGGCAGTAATAGCAATCAGCCCCAGCATTTT. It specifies CASSLGSNSNQPQHF.

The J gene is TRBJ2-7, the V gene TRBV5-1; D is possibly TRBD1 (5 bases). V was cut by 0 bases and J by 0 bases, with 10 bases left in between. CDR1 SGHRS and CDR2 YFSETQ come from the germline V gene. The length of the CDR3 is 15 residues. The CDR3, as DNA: TGCGCCAGCAGCTTGGAGTCTAGGGGCTCCTACGAGCAGTACTTC. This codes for CASSLESRGSYEQYF.

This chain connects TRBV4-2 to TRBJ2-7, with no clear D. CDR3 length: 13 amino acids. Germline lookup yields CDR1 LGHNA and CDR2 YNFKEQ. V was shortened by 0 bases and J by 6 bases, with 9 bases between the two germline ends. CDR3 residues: CASSQEVPTEQYF. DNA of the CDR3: TGTGCCAGCAGCCAAGAAGTGCCTACCGAGCAGTACTTC.

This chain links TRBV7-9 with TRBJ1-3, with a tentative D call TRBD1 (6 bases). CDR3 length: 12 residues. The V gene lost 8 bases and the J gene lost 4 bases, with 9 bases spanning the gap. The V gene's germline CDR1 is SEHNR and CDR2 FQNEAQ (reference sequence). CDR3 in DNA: TGTGCCAGCGGGACACACGGAAACACCATATATTTT. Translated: CASGTHGNTIYF.

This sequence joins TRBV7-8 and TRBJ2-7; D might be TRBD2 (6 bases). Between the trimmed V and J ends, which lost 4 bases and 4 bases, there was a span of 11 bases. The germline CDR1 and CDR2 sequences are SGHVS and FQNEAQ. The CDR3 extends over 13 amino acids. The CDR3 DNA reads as TGTGCCAGCAGCTGGGGACTTCTTTACGAGCAGTACTTC. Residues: CASSWGLLYEQYF. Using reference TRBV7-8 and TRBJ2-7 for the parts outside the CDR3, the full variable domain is GAGVSQSPRYKVAKRGQDVALRCDPISGHVSLFWYQQALGQGPEFLTYFQNEAQLDKSGLPSDRFFAERPEGSVSTLKIQRTQQEDSAVYLCASSWGLLYEQYFGPGTRLTVT.

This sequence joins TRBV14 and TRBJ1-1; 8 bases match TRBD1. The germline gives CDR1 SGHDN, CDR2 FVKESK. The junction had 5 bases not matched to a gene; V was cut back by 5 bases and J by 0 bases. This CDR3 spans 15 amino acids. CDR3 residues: CASSIRTGMNTEAFF. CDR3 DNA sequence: TGTGCCAGCAGCATTCGGACAGGGATGAACACTGAAGCTTTCTTT.

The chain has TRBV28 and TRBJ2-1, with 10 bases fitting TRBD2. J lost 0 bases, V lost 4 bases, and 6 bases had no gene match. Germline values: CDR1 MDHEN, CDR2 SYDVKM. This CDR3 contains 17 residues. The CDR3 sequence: CASSSPSGGSSYNEQFF. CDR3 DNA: TGTGCCAGCAGTTCCCCTAGCGGGGGTAGCTCCTACAATGAGCAGTTCTTC.

The CDR3 sequence: CASSITPSSYEQYF. Here the CDR3 DNA reads TGTGCCAGTAGTATAACGCCCAGCTCCTACGAGCAGTACTTC. The chain employs TRBV19 and TRBJ2-7, with unresolved D. This CDR3 has 14 amino acids. With 2 bases removed from V and 0 bases from J, the gap between germline ends came to 8 bases. Germline CDR1 is LNHDA and CDR2 is SQIVND (reference sequence).

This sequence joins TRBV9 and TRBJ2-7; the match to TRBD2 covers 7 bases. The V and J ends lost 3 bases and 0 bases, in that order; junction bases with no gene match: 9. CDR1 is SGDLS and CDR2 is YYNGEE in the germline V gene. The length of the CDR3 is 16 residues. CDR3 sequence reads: CASSDTAGSASYEQYF. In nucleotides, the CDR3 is TGTGCCAGCAGCGATACAGCGGGGTCGGCCTCCTACGAGCAGTACTTC.

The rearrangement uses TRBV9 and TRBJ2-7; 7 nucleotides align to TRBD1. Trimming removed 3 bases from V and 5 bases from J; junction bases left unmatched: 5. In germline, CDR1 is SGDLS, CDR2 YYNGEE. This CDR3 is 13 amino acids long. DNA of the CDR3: TGTGCCAGCAGCGGAGACAGGGTTCACGAGCAGTACTTC. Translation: CASSGDRVHEQYF.

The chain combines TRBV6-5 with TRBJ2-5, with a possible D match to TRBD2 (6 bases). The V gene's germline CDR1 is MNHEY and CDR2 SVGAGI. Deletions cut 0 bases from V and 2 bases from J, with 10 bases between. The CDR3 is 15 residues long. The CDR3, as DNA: TGTGCCAGCAGTTACTCTTTAGCGGATCAAGAGACCCAGTACTTC. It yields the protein CASSYSLADQETQYF.

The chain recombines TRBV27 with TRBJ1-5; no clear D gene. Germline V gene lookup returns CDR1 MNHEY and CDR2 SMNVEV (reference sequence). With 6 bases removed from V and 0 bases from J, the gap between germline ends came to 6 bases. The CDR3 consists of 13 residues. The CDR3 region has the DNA TGTGCCAGCAGCTTTTATAGCAATCAGCCCCAGCATTTT. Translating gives CASSFYSNQPQHF.

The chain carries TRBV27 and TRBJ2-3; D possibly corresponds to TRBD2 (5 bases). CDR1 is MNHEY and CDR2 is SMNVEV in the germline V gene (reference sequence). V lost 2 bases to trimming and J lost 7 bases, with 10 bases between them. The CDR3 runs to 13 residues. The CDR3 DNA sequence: TGTGCCAGCAGTTTAAGTCGAGGGAATACGCAGTATTTT. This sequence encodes CASSLSRGNTQYF.

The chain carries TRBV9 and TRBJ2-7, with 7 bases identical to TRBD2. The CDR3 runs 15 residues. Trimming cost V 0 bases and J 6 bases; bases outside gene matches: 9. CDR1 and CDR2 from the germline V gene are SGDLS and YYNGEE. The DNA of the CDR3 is TGTGCCAGCAGCGTAGACGGACTAGTGTCTGGCGAGCAGTACTTC. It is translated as CASSVDGLVSGEQYF.

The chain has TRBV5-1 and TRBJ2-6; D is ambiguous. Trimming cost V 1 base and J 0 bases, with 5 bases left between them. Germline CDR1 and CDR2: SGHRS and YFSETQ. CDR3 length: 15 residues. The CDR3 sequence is CASSLRSSGANVLTF. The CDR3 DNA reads TGCGCCAGCAGCTTGAGGAGCTCTGGGGCCAACGTCCTGACTTTC.

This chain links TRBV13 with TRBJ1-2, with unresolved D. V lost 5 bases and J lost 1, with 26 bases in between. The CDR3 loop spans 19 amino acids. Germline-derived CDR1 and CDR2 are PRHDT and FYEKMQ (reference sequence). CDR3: CASSPSEVGFGTFNYGYTF. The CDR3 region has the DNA TGTGCCAGCAGCCCGTCGGAGGTTGGGTTCGGAACGTTTAACTATGGCTACACCTTC. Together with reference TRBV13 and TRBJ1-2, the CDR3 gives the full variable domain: AAGVIQSPRHLIKEKRETATLKCYPIPRHDTVYWYQQGPGQDPQFLISFYEKMQSDKGSIPDRFSAQQFSDYHSELNMSSLELGDSALYFCASSPSEVGFGTFNYGYTFGSGTRLTVV.

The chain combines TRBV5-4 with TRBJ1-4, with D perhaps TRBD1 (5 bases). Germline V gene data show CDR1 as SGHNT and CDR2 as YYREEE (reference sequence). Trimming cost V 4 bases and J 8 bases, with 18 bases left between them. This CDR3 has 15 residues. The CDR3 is CASSARSQGREKLFF. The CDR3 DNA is TGTGCCAGCAGCGCAAGATCCCAGGGAAGGGAAAAACTGTTTTTT.

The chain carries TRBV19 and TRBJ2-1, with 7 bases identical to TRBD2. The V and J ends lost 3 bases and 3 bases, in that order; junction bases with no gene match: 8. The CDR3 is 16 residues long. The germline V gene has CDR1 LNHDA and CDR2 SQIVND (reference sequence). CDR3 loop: CASSMGGLLVYNEQFF. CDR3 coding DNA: TGTGCCAGTAGTATGGGAGGGCTACTTGTCTACAATGAGCAGTTCTTC.

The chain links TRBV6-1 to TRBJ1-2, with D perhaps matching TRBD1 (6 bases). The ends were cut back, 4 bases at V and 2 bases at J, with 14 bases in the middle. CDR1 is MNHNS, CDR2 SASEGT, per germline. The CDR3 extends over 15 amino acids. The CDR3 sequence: CASSGFTGTNYGYTF. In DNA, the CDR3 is TGTGCCAGCAGTGGTTTTACAGGGACCAACTATGGCTACACCTTC.

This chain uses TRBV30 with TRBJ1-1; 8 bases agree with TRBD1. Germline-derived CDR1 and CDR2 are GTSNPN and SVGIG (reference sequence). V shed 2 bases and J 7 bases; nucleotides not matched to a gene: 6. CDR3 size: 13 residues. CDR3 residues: CAWSPQGAGEAFF. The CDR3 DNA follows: TGTGCCTGGAGTCCTCAGGGGGCGGGTGAAGCTTTCTTT. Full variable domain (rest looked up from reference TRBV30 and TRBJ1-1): SQTIHQWPATLVQPVGSPLSLECTVEGTSNPNLYWYRQAAGRGLQLLFYSVGIGQISSEVPQNLSASRPQDRQFILSSKKLLLSDSGFYLCAWSPQGAGEAFFGQGTRLTVV.

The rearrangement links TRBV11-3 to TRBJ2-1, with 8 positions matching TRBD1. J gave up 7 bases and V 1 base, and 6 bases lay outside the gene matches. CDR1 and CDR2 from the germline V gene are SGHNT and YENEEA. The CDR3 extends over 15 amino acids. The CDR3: CASSLGQGKWNEQFF. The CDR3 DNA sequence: TGTGCCAGCAGCTTAGGACAGGGGAAGTGGAATGAGCAGTTCTTC.

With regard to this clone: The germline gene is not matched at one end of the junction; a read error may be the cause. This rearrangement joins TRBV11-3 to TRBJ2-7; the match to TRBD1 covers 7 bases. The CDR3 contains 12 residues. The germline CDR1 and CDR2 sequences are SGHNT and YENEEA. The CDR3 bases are TGTGCCAACAGCCCCAACAGGGGCCCTTTGGACTTC. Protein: CANSPNRGPLDF.

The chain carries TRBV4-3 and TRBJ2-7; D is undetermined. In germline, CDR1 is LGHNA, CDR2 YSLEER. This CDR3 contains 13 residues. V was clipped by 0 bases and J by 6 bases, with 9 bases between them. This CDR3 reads CASSQEFSGEQYF. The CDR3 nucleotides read TGCGCCAGCAGCCAAGAATTTTCCGGCGAGCAGTACTTC.

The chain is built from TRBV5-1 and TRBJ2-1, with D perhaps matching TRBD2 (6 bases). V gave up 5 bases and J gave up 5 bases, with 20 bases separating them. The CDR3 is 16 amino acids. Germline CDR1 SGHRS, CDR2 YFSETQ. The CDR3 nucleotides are TGCGCCAGCAGTCCCCTTGGCGGGACCCTCGACAATGAGCAGTTCTTC. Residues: CASSPLGGTLDNEQFF.

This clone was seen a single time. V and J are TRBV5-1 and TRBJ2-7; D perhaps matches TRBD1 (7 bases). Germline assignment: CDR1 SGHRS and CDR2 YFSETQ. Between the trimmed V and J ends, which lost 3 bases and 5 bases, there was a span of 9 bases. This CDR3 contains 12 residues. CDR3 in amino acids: CASSSRGDEQYF. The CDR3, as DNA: TGCGCCAGCAGCTCCAGGGGGGACGAGCAGTACTTC.